Listed below are T cell receptor beta chains from one sample, sequenced in a study of blood T cell repertoires in COVID-19. Here immunoSEQ multiplex PCR was the method, and the copy in TCRdb shows in-frame clones only, minus some. This table has fewer than 200,000 clones, about 85% appearing once. The sequenced sample was peripheral blood. The source of these receptors is a man in his forties or fifties with acute or convalescent COVID-19. Both conserved end residues are trimmed from each CDR3. Fields, in order: CDR3 protein, D gene, J gene, V gene. The D gene is left open where the match is weak.

CDR3: ASSLTTSYEQF
D: NA
J: TRBJ2-1
V: TRBV7-3

CDR3: ASSPSRPGASNQPQH
D: NA
J: TRBJ1-5
V: TRBV7-2

CDR3: ASSSGQANTEAF
D: TRBD1
J: TRBJ1-1
V: TRBV7-9

CDR3: ASSLTGGEGQPQH
D: TRBD1
J: TRBJ1-5
V: TRBV5-1

CDR3: ASRKDRLNEKLF
D: TRBD1
J: TRBJ1-4
V: TRBV2

CDR3: ASSRAGGNTEAF
D: TRBD1
J: TRBJ1-1
V: TRBV4-3

CDR3: ASSLDRADQPQH
D: TRBD1
J: TRBJ1-5
V: TRBV28

CDR3: AWSWGPNEKLF
D: NA
J: TRBJ1-4
V: TRBV30

CDR3: ASSYSGQSSGNTIY
D: NA
J: TRBJ1-3
V: TRBV6-2/TRBV6-3

CDR3: ASSQGWEQF
D: NA
J: TRBJ2-1
V: TRBV3-1/TRBV3-2

CDR3: ASSVGGGPHGAEKLF
D: NA
J: TRBJ1-4
V: TRBV9

CDR3: ASSVSGGIVYGELF
D: TRBD2
J: TRBJ2-2
V: TRBV6-1

CDR3: ASTISTGGIGGANVLT
D: TRBD1
J: TRBJ2-6
V: TRBV19

CDR3: ASSAREGSLRGYT
D: NA
J: TRBJ1-2
V: TRBV9

CDR3: ASSQYSGLNTDTQY
D: NA
J: TRBJ2-3
V: TRBV4-3

CDR3: ASSPSGGYGYT
D: TRBD1
J: TRBJ1-2
V: TRBV7-2

CDR3: AGTPGQVYEETQY
D: TRBD1
J: TRBJ2-5
V: TRBV2

CDR3: ASSLHSGKNTEAF
D: NA
J: TRBJ1-1
V: TRBV11-2

CDR3: ASSPRDRGGNEQF
D: TRBD2
J: TRBJ2-1
V: TRBV6-6

CDR3: ASRKQSYEQY
D: NA
J: TRBJ2-7
V: TRBV28

CDR3: ASREYQETQY
D: NA
J: TRBJ2-5
V: TRBV2

CDR3: AWSLLRLPNSGANVLT
D: NA
J: TRBJ2-6
V: TRBV30

CDR3: ASSLTGITVNTIY
D: NA
J: TRBJ1-3
V: TRBV2

CDR3: ASSRRGNSPLH
D: NA
J: TRBJ1-6
V: TRBV12-3/TRBV12-4

CDR3: ASRRGEVNTGELF
D: NA
J: TRBJ2-2
V: TRBV13

CDR3: ASSQVDRERHGYT
D: TRBD1
J: TRBJ1-2
V: TRBV4-1

CDR3: ASSFPGSDTEAF
D: NA
J: TRBJ1-1
V: TRBV6-6

CDR3: ASSLQGVSGTEAF
D: TRBD1
J: TRBJ1-1
V: TRBV5-1

CDR3: ASSVVDRVSDEQY
D: TRBD1
J: TRBJ2-7
V: TRBV6-1

CDR3: ASSPDKTYGYT
D: NA
J: TRBJ1-2
V: TRBV7-2

CDR3: ASSLQGAFGNTIY
D: TRBD1
J: TRBJ1-3
V: TRBV5-4